The entry below gives a single TCR beta chain sequence along with its context. Its antigen remains unknown. The data were taken from a study of T cell responses to AZD1222 COVID-19 vaccine. Study information: Second-dose schedules of about 4 or about 12 weeks were combined.

The ends were cut back, 4 bases at V and 2 bases at J, with 12 bases in the middle. The CDR3 sequence is 14 residues long. CDR1 and CDR2 (germline): SGHRS, YFSETQ. Only in-frame clones appear in the TCRdb table, and some are missing; sequencing was by immunoSEQ multiplex PCR. The sample contains 160,000 or so clones, around 90% of which appear only once. Study findings and constraints: Reports say nearly half of spike-specific TCRs go after unmutated variant regions. Females outnumbered males among donors, who were mostly white British; clonal diversity was possibly underestimated. Breadth and depth of Spike-specific TCRs rose after two AZD1222 doses.

The receptor was derived from an adult in good health. The specimen comprised peripheral blood, sampled on day 0 of AZD1222 vaccination. The V and J genes are TRBV5-1 and TRBJ2-5; no clear D. CDR3 protein: CASSLGGLQETQYF. In nucleotides, the CDR3 is TGCGCCAGCAGCCTCGGTGGCCTGCAAGAGACCCAGTACTTC.